This T cell receptor (beta chain) was identified during a study of post-analysis software for immune sequencing data. Study-level results: When the samples were clustered directly with F measure, those that had been prepared in the same batch showed strong co-clustering. Comparison of patients with controls showed a handful of TRBV segments more frequent in patients, TRBV5-6, TRBV5-1 and TRBV20-1 among them.

On this clonotype itself: Its specificity is unknown.

The TCR beta cDNA libraries carried unique molecular identifiers. TCRdb re-analysed the PCR reads in MiXCR, keeping a single row per CDR3 protein. The sample yields about 800,000 distinct CDR3 sequences, roughly 29% seen once. Trimming at V came to 1 base and at J to 7 bases, leaving 9 bases not matched to a gene. Looked up from germline, CDR1 is SGHVS and CDR2 is FNYEAQ. This CDR3 is built from 17 residues. This TCR came from a girl under 18 with multiple sclerosis. The J gene is TRBJ1-5, the V gene TRBV7-6, with 11 nucleotides matching TRBD1. Specimen: blood. The CDR3 coding sequence is TGTGCCAGCAGCTTAGGGCTCCGGGACAGGGGGTCCCAGCCCCAGCATTTT. As protein: CASSLGLRDRGSQPQHF.